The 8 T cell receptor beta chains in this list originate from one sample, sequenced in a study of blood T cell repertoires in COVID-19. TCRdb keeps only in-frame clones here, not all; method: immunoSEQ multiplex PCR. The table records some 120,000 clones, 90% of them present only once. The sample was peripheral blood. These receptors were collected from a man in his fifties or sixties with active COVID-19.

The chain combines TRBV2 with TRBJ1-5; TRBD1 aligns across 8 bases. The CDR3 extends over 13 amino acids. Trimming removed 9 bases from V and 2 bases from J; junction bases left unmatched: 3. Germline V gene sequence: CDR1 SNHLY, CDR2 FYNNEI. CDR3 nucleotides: TGTGCCAGTCTGGGACAGGGCAATCAGCCCCAGCATTTT. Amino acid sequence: CASLGQGNQPQHF. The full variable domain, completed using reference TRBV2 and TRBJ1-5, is EPEVTQTPSHQVTQMGQEVILRCVPISNHLYFYWYRQILGQKVEFLVSFYNNEISEKSEIFDDQFSVERPDGSNFTLKIRSTKLEDSAMYFCASLGQGNQPQHFGDGTRLSIL.

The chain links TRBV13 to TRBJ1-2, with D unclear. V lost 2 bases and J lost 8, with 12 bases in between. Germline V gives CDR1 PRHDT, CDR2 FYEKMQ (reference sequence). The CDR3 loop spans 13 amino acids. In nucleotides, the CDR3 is TGTGCCAGCAGCTTAAGGGCGGGCAGGGGCTACACCTTC. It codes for CASSLRAGRGYTF.

The CDR3 DNA reads TGTGCCAGCAGCCGACTTACAGGGCTCCCGAGCGCCGGGGAGCTGTTTTTT. Translating gives CASSRLTGLPSAGELFF. The gene calls are TRBV6-2 or TRBV6-3 and TRBJ2-2; the D gene is possibly TRBD1 (6 bases). This CDR3 has 17 amino acids. The V gene lost 6 bases and the J gene lost 6 bases, with 23 bases spanning the gap. Germline-derived CDR1 and CDR2 are MNHEY and SVGEGT.

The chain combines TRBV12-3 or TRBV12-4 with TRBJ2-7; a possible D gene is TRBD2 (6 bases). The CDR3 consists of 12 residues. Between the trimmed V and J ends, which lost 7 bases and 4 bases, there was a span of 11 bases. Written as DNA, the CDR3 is TGTGCCAGCACGGGCGGGGATTACGAGCAGTACTTC. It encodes CASTGGDYEQYF.

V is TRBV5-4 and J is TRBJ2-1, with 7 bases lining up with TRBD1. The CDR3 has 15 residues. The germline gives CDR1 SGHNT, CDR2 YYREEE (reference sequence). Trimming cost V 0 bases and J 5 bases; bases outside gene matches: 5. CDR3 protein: CASSLAGQRNNEQFF. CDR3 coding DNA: TGTGCCAGCAGCTTGGCGGGACAGCGTAACAATGAGCAGTTCTTC.

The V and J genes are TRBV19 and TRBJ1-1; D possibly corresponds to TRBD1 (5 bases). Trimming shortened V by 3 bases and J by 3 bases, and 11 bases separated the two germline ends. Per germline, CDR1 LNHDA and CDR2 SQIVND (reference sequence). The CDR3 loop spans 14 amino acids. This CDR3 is CASSISGGDTEAFF. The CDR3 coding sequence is TGTGCCAGTAGTATCTCCGGGGGGGACACTGAAGCTTTCTTT.

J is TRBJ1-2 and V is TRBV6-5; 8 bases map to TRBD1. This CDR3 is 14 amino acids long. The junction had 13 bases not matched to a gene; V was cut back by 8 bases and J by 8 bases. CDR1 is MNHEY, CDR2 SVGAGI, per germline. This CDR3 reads CASGFPAGGRGYTF. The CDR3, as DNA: TGTGCCAGCGGTTTCCCTGCAGGGGGCCGAGGCTACACCTTC.

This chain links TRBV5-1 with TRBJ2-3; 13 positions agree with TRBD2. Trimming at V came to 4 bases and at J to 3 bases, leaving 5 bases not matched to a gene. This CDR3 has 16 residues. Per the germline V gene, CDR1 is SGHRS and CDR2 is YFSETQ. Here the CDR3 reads CASSGTSGRGTDTQYF. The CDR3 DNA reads TGCGCCAGCAGCGGAACTAGCGGGAGGGGTACAGATACGCAGTATTTT.